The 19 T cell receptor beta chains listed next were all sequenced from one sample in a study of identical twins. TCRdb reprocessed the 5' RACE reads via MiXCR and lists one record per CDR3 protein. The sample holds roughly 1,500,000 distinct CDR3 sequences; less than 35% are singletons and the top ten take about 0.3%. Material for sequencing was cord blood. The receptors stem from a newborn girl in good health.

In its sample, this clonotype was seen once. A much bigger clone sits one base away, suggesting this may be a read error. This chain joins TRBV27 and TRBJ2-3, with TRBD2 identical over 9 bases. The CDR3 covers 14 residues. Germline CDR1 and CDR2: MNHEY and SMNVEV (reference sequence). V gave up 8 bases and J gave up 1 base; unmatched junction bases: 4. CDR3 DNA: TGTGCCAGCGGCCAGCGGGAGGGCACAGATACGCAGTATTTT. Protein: CASGQREGTDTQYF.

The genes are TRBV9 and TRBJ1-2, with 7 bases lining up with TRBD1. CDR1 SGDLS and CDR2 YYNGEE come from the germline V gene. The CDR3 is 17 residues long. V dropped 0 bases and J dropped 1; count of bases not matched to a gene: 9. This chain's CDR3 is CASSVGHPRDSNYGYTF. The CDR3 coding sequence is TGTGCCAGCAGCGTAGGGCATCCCAGGGACAGTAACTATGGCTACACCTTC.

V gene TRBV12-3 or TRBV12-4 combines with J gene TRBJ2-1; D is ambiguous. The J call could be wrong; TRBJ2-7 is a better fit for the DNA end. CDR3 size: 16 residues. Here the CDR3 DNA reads TGTGCCAGCAGCAGAGCCCCCACGGACGGGTACAATGAGCAGTACTTC. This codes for CASSRAPTDGYNEQYF.

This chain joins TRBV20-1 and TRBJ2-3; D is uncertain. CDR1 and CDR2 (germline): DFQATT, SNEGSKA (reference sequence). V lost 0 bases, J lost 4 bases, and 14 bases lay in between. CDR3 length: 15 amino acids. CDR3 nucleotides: TGCAGTGCTAGAGATACCCTTTCGGCCGCAGATACGCAGTATTTT. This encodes CSARDTLSAADTQYF.

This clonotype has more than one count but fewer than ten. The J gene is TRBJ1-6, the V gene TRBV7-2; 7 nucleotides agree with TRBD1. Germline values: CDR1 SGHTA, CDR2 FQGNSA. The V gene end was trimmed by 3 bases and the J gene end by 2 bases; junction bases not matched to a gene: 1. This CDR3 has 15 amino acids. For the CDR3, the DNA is TGTGCCAGCAGCTTCGGGACAGCCTATAATTCACCCCTCCACTTT. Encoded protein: CASSFGTAYNSPLHF.

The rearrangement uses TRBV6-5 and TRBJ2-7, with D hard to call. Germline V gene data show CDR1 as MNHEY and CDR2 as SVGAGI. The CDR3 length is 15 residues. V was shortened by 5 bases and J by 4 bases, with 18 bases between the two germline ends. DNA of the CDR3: TGTGCCAGCAGTCTTGGCCCGACTCCCACGTACGAGCAGTACTTC. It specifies CASSLGPTPTYEQYF.

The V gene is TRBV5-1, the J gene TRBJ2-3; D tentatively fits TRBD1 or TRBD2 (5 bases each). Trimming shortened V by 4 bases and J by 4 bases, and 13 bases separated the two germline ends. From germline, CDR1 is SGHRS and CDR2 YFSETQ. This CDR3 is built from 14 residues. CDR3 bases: TGCGCCAGCAGCGGGGGATATCCGGCAGATACGCAGTATTTT. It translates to CASSGGYPADTQYF.

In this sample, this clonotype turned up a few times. CDR3 residues: CASSLATGVAGELFF. CDR3 bases: TGTGCCAGCAGCTTGGCGACAGGGGTCGCCGGGGAGCTGTTTTTT. The V and J genes are TRBV5-5 and TRBJ2-2; 8 nucleotides match TRBD1. The germline V gene encodes CDR1 SGHKS and CDR2 YYEKEE (reference sequence). Trimming cost V 0 bases and J 6 bases; bases outside gene matches: 4. The CDR3 sequence is 15 residues long.

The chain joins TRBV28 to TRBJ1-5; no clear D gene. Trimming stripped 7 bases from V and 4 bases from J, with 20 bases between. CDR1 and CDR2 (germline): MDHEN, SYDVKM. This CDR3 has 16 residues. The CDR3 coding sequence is TGTGCCAGCACCCCGGAGGTACTAGTAATTAATCAGCCCCAGCATTTT. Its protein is CASTPEVLVINQPQHF.

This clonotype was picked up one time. The CDR3 region is CASSQGLAGTDVQYF. CDR3 in DNA: TGTGCCAGCAGCCAGGGACTAGCGGGAACAGATGTGCAGTATTTT. The genes are TRBV12-3 or TRBV12-4 and TRBJ2-3, with 13 bases matching TRBD2. Losses at the gene ends were 6 bases for V and 11 bases for J; bases not matched to a gene: 11. This CDR3 has 15 residues.

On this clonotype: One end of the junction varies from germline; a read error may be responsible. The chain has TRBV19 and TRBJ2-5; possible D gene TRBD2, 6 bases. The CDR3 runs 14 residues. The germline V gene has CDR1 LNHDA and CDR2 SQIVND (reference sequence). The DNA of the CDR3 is TGTGCCAGTAGTAGCGGGGACCACCAAGAGACCCGGTACTTC. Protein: CASSSGDHQETRYF.

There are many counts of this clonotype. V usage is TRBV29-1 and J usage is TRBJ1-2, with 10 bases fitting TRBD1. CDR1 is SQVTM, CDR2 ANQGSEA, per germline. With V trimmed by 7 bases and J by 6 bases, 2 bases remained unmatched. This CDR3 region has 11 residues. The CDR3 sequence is CSGGTGDGYTF. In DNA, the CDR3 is TGCAGCGGCGGGACAGGGGATGGCTACACCTTC. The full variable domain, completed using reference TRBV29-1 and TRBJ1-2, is SAVISQKPSRDICQRGTSLTIQCQVDSQVTMMFWYRQQPGQSLTLIATANQGSEATYESGFVIDKFPISRPNLTFSTLTVSNMSPEDSSIYLCSGGTGDGYTFGSGTRLTVV.

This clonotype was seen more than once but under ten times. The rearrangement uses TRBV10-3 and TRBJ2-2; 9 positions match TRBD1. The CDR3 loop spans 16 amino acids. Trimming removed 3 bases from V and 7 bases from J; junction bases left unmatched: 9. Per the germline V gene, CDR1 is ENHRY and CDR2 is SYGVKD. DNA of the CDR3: TGTGCCATCAGTGATGTGACAGGGGGTATCAACGGGGAGCTGTTTTTT. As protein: CAISDVTGGINGELFF.

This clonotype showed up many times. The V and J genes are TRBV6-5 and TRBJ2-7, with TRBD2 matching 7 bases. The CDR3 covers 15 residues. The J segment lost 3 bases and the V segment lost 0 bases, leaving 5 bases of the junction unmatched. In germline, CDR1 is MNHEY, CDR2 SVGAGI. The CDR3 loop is CASSYSSASGYEQYF. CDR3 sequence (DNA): TGTGCCAGCAGTTACTCATCGGCTAGCGGCTACGAGCAGTACTTC.

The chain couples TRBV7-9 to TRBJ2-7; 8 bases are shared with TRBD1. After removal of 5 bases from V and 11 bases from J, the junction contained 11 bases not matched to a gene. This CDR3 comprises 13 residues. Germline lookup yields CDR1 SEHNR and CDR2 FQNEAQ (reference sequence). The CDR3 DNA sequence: TGTGCCAGCAGCCCTCAGACAGGGGATAAGGAGTACTTC. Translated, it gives CASSPQTGDKEYF. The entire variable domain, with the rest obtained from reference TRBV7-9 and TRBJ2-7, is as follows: DTGVSQNPRHKITKRGQNVTFRCDPISEHNRLYWYRQTLGQGPEFLTYFQNEAQLEKSRLLSDRFSAERPKGSFSTLEIQRTEQGDSAMYLCASSPQTGDKEYFGPGTRLTVT.

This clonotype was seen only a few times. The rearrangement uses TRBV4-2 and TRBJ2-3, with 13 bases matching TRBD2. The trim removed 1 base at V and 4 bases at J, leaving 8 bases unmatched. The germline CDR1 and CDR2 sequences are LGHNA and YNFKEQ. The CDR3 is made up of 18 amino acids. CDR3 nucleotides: TGTGCCAGCAGCCAAGGCGAGACTAGCGGGGGGACAGCAGATACGCAGTATTTT. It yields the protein CASSQGETSGGTADTQYF.

The chain's CDR3 is CASTRQGASEKLFF. The CDR3 region has the DNA TGCGCCAGCACCAGACAGGGGGCGAGTGAAAAACTGTTTTTT. The genes are TRBV5-1 and TRBJ1-4; 10 bases are a match to TRBD1. J was trimmed by 7 bases and V by 6 bases; bases with no gene match: 6. The V gene's germline CDR1 is SGHRS and CDR2 YFSETQ. This CDR3 has 14 residues.

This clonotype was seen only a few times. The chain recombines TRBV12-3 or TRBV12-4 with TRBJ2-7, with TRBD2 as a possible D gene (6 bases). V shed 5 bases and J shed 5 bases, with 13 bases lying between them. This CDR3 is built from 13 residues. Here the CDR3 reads CASSRYGEDEQYF. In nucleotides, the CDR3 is TGTGCCAGCAGTAGGTATGGGGAGGACGAGCAGTACTTC.

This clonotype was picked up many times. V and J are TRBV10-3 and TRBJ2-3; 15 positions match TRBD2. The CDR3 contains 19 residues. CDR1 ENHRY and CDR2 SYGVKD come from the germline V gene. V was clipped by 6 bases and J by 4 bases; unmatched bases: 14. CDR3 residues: CAISPGLAGGHVSSDTQYF. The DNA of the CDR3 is TGTGCCATCAGCCCCGGACTAGCGGGAGGGCACGTGTCATCAGATACGCAGTATTTT.